This entry features one T cell receptor beta chain sequence. As yet, its antigen is unknown. These data come from a study of T cell responses to AZD1222 COVID-19 vaccine. Points from the study as a whole: Among spike-specific TCRs, nearly half reportedly target unmutated variant regions. Breadth and depth of Spike-specific TCRs rose after two AZD1222 doses. Vaccine-associated CD4 TCRs spanned spike, dominant at 160-218 and 743-854.

Produced via immunoSEQ multiplex PCR; TCRdb's table is partial and in-frame only. The sample records 150,000 to 200,000 clones, just over 85% being singletons. Germline-derived CDR1 and CDR2 are SGHRS and YFSETQ. The J segment lost 2 bases and the V segment lost 0 bases, leaving 2 bases of the junction unmatched. This CDR3 contains 15 residues. The material sequenced was peripheral blood, taken 28 days after the second AZD1222 dose. The source is an adult who received the AZD1222 COVID-19 vaccine. The chain links TRBV5-1 to TRBJ2-1, with 7 bases that match TRBD1. The CDR3 DNA reads TGCGCCAGCAGCTTGGAAAGGGGGCCCTACAATGAGCAGTTCTTC. This translates into CASSLERGPYNEQFF.